This is a list of T cell receptor beta chains from one sample in a study of CD8+CD57+ T cells in acquired aplastic anemia. TCRdb re-called the reads through MiXCR, storing one row per CDR3 protein. The sample records 350,000 to 450,000 distinct CDR3 sequences, 65% to 80% being singletons. The sequencing input was sorted CD4+, CD8+, or CD8+CD57+ T cells (not recorded which) from PBMCs. The source of these receptors is a human donor in good health, serving as a control. Both conserved end residues are trimmed from each CDR3. The order of the fields is clone size, J gene, V gene, D gene, CDR3 protein. The D gene is left open where the match is weak. Clone size appears in some rows only: once, few, many, or a class for an expanded clone.

clone size: .
J gene: TRBJ2-7
V gene: TRBV5-1
D gene: TRBD1
CDR3 protein: ASSQQGFGSEQY

clone size: .
J gene: TRBJ1-5
V gene: TRBV6-2/TRBV6-3
D gene: .
CDR3 protein: ASIDSGPTQNQPQH

clone size: .
J gene: TRBJ2-2
V gene: TRBV7-6
D gene: .
CDR3 protein: ASRLGLQTGELF

clone size: .
J gene: TRBJ2-5
V gene: TRBV11-3
D gene: TRBD1
CDR3 protein: AAGEDRSGGETQY

clone size: .
J gene: TRBJ1-6
V gene: TRBV24-1
D gene: TRBD1
CDR3 protein: ATSDSGQLNSPLH

clone size: .
J gene: TRBJ1-2
V gene: TRBV20-1
D gene: .
CDR3 protein: SARGANARYGYT

clone size: .
J gene: TRBJ2-7
V gene: TRBV12-3/TRBV12-4
D gene: .
CDR3 protein: ATGFRSNSYEQY

clone size: many
J gene: TRBJ1-6
V gene: TRBV5-1
D gene: .
CDR3 protein: ASSLAGGTTKNSPLH

clone size: .
J gene: TRBJ2-3
V gene: TRBV2
D gene: .
CDR3 protein: ASRLPIETGTDTQY

clone size: .
J gene: TRBJ1-4
V gene: TRBV7-2
D gene: .
CDR3 protein: ASSPRGVDEKLF

clone size: .
J gene: TRBJ1-2
V gene: TRBV10-3
D gene: .
CDR3 protein: AISERREVYRYT

clone size: many
J gene: TRBJ1-5
V gene: TRBV12-3/TRBV12-4
D gene: TRBD1
CDR3 protein: ASSPLTGVNQPQH

clone size: .
J gene: TRBJ2-3
V gene: TRBV20-1
D gene: .
CDR3 protein: SAPHLDSTDTQY

clone size: .
J gene: TRBJ2-5
V gene: TRBV5-4
D gene: .
CDR3 protein: ASSLGGRQETQY

clone size: many
J gene: TRBJ2-2
V gene: TRBV6-1
D gene: TRBD1
CDR3 protein: ASRAGGDTGELF

clone size: many
J gene: TRBJ1-5
V gene: TRBV12-3/TRBV12-4
D gene: .
CDR3 protein: ASSLGYRNQPQH

clone size: many
J gene: TRBJ1-3
V gene: TRBV5-1
D gene: .
CDR3 protein: ASSLTGPIWPGNTIY

clone size: once
J gene: TRBJ1-4
V gene: TRBV20-1
D gene: .
CDR3 protein: SAVKAGEGEKLF

clone size: .
J gene: TRBJ1-1
V gene: TRBV2
D gene: .
CDR3 protein: ASGLERNAEAF

clone size: few
J gene: TRBJ2-3
V gene: TRBV7-2
D gene: .
CDR3 protein: ASSLPLPSTDTQY

clone size: many
J gene: TRBJ2-3
V gene: TRBV27
D gene: TRBD1
CDR3 protein: ASSLPLGTGDGDTQY

clone size: many
J gene: TRBJ1-1
V gene: TRBV7-2
D gene: .
CDR3 protein: ASSLGPGMNTEAF

clone size: .
J gene: TRBJ1-5
V gene: TRBV6-6
D gene: TRBD1
CDR3 protein: ADEGHNPGQGRNQPQH

clone size: few
J gene: TRBJ1-5
V gene: TRBV30
D gene: .
CDR3 protein: AWSAGTQNNQPQH

clone size: .
J gene: TRBJ1-5
V gene: TRBV7-3
D gene: TRBD1
CDR3 protein: ASSRQGSGGQPQH

clone size: .
J gene: TRBJ1-5
V gene: TRBV7-2
D gene: .
CDR3 protein: ASSPYGTPQH

clone size: .
J gene: TRBJ2-3
V gene: TRBV24-1
D gene: TRBD2
CDR3 protein: ATPDKRGGSDTQY

clone size: .
J gene: TRBJ2-7
V gene: TRBV7-8
D gene: .
CDR3 protein: ASSGSGTYVQY

clone size: many
J gene: TRBJ2-5
V gene: TRBV3-1
D gene: .
CDR3 protein: ASTPSWTETQY

clone size: once
J gene: TRBJ1-4
V gene: TRBV7-9
D gene: .
CDR3 protein: ASSTSGTSLAYEF

clone size: .
J gene: TRBJ2-3
V gene: TRBV9
D gene: .
CDR3 protein: ASSRDPNSGSPY

clone size: many
J gene: TRBJ1-4
V gene: TRBV25-1
D gene: .
CDR3 protein: ASTPGWSGEKLF

clone size: .
J gene: TRBJ2-7
V gene: TRBV5-5
D gene: .
CDR3 protein: ASSCAGCYEQC

clone size: .
J gene: TRBJ2-7
V gene: TRBV11-2
D gene: .
CDR3 protein: ASSLHEKHEQY

clone size: .
J gene: TRBJ1-1
V gene: TRBV7-8
D gene: .
CDR3 protein: ASSQARTYTEAF

clone size: .
J gene: TRBJ1-2
V gene: TRBV7-2
D gene: .
CDR3 protein: ASSLARREKYGFT

clone size: many
J gene: TRBJ2-3
V gene: TRBV18
D gene: .
CDR3 protein: ASSPASQGTDTQY